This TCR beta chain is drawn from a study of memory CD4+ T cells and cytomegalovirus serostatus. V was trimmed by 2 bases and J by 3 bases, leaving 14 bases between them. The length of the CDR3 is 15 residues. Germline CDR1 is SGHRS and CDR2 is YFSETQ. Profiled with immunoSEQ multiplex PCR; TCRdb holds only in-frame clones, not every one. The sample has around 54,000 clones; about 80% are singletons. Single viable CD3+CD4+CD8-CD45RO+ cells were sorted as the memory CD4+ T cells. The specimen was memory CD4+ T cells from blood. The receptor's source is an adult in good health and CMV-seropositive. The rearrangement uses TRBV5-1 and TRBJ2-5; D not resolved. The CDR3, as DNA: TGCGCCAGCAGCTTAATTCTAGGGCAGAAAGAGACCCAGTACTTC. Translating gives CASSLILGQKETQYF.